The next 6 T cell receptor beta chains were all read from a single sample in a study of vaccination effects on CD4 cells after COVID-19. Antigens of these TCRs are unknown. Sequencing in the ViraFEST assay came after antigen-specific CD4+ T cells had been expanded with viral peptide pools, which were used to stimulate PBMC. After more than 8 days in culture, the CD4+ T cells were isolated. Their SARS-CoV-2 infection, verified by PCR, occurred between March and December 2020. Measured with immunoSEQ multiplex PCR; TCRdb has only the in-frame clones, and not every one. The sample has around 49,000 clones; 60% to 75% are singletons. Source: CD4+ T cells from PBMCs cultured with a peptide pool, taken before COVID-19 vaccination. The receptors were sampled from a human donor who had a prior SARS-CoV-2 infection.

The chain combines TRBV2 with TRBJ2-2; 7 bases fit TRBD1. CDR3 size: 12 residues. V was clipped by 9 bases and J by 3 bases; unmatched bases: 1. Germline loops: CDR1 SNHLY, CDR2 FYNNEI. The CDR3 DNA follows: TGTGCCAGTACAGGGGACACCGGGGAGCTGTTTTTT. It yields the protein CASTGDTGELFF.

The chain carries TRBV7-8 and TRBJ2-7; TRBD1 agrees at 8 bases. CDR3 length: 13 amino acids. Trimming cost V 5 bases and J 7 bases; bases outside gene matches: 7. In germline, CDR1 is SGHVS, CDR2 FQNEAQ. CDR3 protein: CASSKGQVREQYF. The CDR3 DNA follows: TGTGCCAGCAGCAAGGGACAGGTCAGGGAGCAGTACTTC.

The chain has TRBV10-3 and TRBJ2-3, with TRBD2 matching 9 bases. V was pared by 0 bases and J by 4 bases, with 17 bases of the junction left unmatched. The germline CDR1 and CDR2 sequences are ENHRY and SYGVKD. The length of the CDR3 is 20 residues. The CDR3 DNA reads as TGTGCCATCAGTGAGTCGTTGCGGGGGGGCCCAGGAGGCAGGTCAGATACGCAGTATTTT. Amino acids: CAISESLRGGPGGRSDTQYF.

This clone was seen a handful of times. The V and J genes are TRBV6-1 and TRBJ1-3, with D perhaps TRBD1 (5 bases). In germline, CDR1 is MNHNS, CDR2 SASEGT. The CDR3 is made up of 16 amino acids. Trimming shortened V by 4 bases and J by 2 bases, and 15 bases separated the two germline ends. CDR3 region: CASSGFRDLPGNTIYF. The CDR3 DNA sequence: TGTGCCAGCAGTGGTTTCCGGGACTTGCCTGGAAACACCATATATTTT.

This clone was observed a single time. The J gene is TRBJ2-5, the V gene TRBV9, with 8 bases that match TRBD2. The CDR3 loop spans 15 amino acids. Germline loops: CDR1 SGDLS, CDR2 YYNGEE. With 2 bases clipped from V and 4 bases from J, the junction kept 7 bases outside the gene matches. This CDR3 is CASSVGTSRLETQYF. CDR3 bases: TGTGCCAGCAGCGTCGGGACTAGTAGACTAGAGACCCAGTACTTC.

The rearrangement joins TRBV5-6 to TRBJ2-5; 8 nucleotides align to TRBD2. The CDR3 has 15 amino acids. The junction had 16 bases not matched to a gene; V was cut back by 10 bases and J by 5 bases. Germline V gene sequence: CDR1 SGHDT, CDR2 YYEEEE. CDR3 DNA sequence: TGTGCCTCCTCCTCGGTGAGCGGGAGATATGAGACCCAGTACTTC. This encodes CASSSVSGRYETQYF.